These 15 T cell receptor beta chains originate from one sample sequenced in a study of blood T cells in healthy people across ages. Using a J-beta primer mix together with a sample-barcoded 5' primer, a second PCR was run for about 7 to 12 cycles. TCRdb re-derived calls from the 5' RACE reads in MiXCR, one entry per CDR3 protein. Seen here are around 1,500,000 distinct CDR3 sequences, roughly 28% observed once, and the top ten hold roughly 8.2%. The sample comprised blood. The receptors shown here come from a woman younger than 45 in good health.

V and J are TRBV19 and TRBJ1-2, with no clear D. The V end lost 4 bases, the J end lost 4 bases, and 16 bases lay between the germline ends. Germline CDR1 reads LNHDA; CDR2 reads SQIVND (reference sequence). The CDR3 extends over 15 amino acids. CDR3 protein: CASSTAAAVSYGYTF. The CDR3 DNA sequence: TGTGCCAGTAGTACCGCAGCGGCAGTGAGCTATGGCTACACCTTC.

This chain uses TRBV28 with TRBJ2-1; 11 bases are shared with TRBD2. CDR3 size: 15 residues. Germline V gene data show CDR1 as MDHEN and CDR2 as SYDVKM. The V and J ends lost 5 bases and 7 bases, in that order; junction bases with no gene match: 7. CDR3 nucleotides: TGTGCCAGCAGTACAATAGCGGGGGGGCCAAATGAGCAGTTCTTC. This sequence encodes CASSTIAGGPNEQFF.

The rearrangement joins TRBV9 to TRBJ1-4; D not resolved. V was pared by 0 bases and J by 7 bases, with 10 bases between. CDR3 length equals 14 residues. Germline V gene sequence: CDR1 SGDLS, CDR2 YYNGEE. The CDR3: CASSVGGLSEKLFF. In DNA form, the CDR3 reads TGTGCCAGCAGCGTAGGAGGGTTAAGTGAAAAACTGTTTTTT.

The chain employs TRBV29-1 and TRBJ2-1, with 14 bases that match TRBD2. This CDR3 is 15 amino acids long. Germline-derived CDR1 and CDR2 are SQVTM and ANQGSEA. Losses at the gene ends were 8 bases for V and 10 bases for J; bases not matched to a gene: 13. CDR3 residues: CSSSQGTSGSWEQFF. The CDR3 DNA sequence: TGCAGCTCGAGTCAAGGGACTAGCGGGAGCTGGGAGCAGTTCTTC.

The chain couples TRBV28 to TRBJ2-7; tentatively, D is TRBD1 (5 bases). Germline lookup yields CDR1 MDHEN and CDR2 SYDVKM. The CDR3 sequence is 13 residues long. V dropped 11 bases and J dropped 0 bases, with 14 bases sitting between them. The CDR3 DNA reads TGTGCCGGGGCCCGGGCTCCCTCCTACGAGCAGTACTTC. It encodes CAGARAPSYEQYF.

The CDR3 coding sequence is TGTGCCAGCAGTTCCACCGCGGGGCCATACGAGCAGTACTTC. Encoded protein: CASSSTAGPYEQYF. This chain connects TRBV2 to TRBJ2-7; D might be TRBD2 (6 bases). CDR1 and CDR2 from the germline V gene are SNHLY and FYNNEI. The CDR3 is 14 amino acids. Trimming cost V 5 bases and J 4 bases, with 15 bases left between them.

V is TRBV5-1 and J is TRBJ2-1; 8 positions agree with TRBD1. The V gene's germline CDR1 is SGHRS and CDR2 YFSETQ. With V trimmed by 2 bases and J by 1 base, 17 bases remained unmatched. CDR3 length equals 20 residues. In nucleotides, the CDR3 is TGCGCCAGCAGCTTAAGACAGGGGTTGTTTAAAGGGAATTCCTACAATGAGCAGTTCTTC. It codes for CASSLRQGLFKGNSYNEQFF.

On this clonotype: It may be a read error: a sequence one base away is much more abundant. The chain couples TRBV7-9 to TRBJ2-7, with 9 bases aligning to TRBD1. Germline V CDR1 and CDR2: SEHNR, FQNEAQ (reference sequence). This CDR3 region has 14 residues. The trim removed 1 base at V and 9 bases at J, leaving 7 bases unmatched. The CDR3: CASSLGDRAHVQYF. CDR3 sequence (DNA): TGTGCCAGCAGCTTAGGGGACAGGGCCCACGTGCAGTACTTC.

This clonotype has only a few counts. A read error may account for a junction end that differs from germline. The CDR3 nucleotides are TGTGCCAGCAGTTACTCCACAGTCTATGGCTGCACCTTC. Encoded protein: CASSYSTVYGCTF. V gene TRBV6-6 combines with J gene TRBJ1-2, with D unresolved. The CDR3 length is 13 residues. Germline values: CDR1 MNHNY, CDR2 SVGAGI (reference sequence).

J is TRBJ2-1 and V is TRBV28; 7 nucleotides match TRBD2. This CDR3 comprises 15 residues. After removal of 6 bases from V and 7 bases from J, the junction contained 12 bases not matched to a gene. Germline V CDR1 and CDR2: MDHEN, SYDVKM. The CDR3 DNA reads TGTGCCAGCAGCCCTTGGGGGGGTCGGGGGAATGAGCAGTTCTTC. It encodes CASSPWGGRGNEQFF. Together with reference TRBV28 and TRBJ2-1, the CDR3 gives the full variable domain: DVKVTQSSRYLVKRTGEKVFLECVQDMDHENMFWYRQDPGLGLRLIYFSYDVKMKEKGDIPEGYSVSREKKERFSLILESASTNQTSMYLCASSPWGGRGNEQFFGPGTRLTVL.

This clonotype occurred a few times. The V gene is TRBV6-1, the J gene TRBJ2-2; weak D call: TRBD2 (6 bases). V lost 8 bases to trimming and J lost 8 bases, with 15 bases between them. This CDR3 has 13 residues. The germline V gene has CDR1 MNHNS and CDR2 SASEGT. Here the CDR3 DNA reads TGTGCCAGCTTTACTAGCTCGCAAGGGGAGCTGTTTTTT. Its protein is CASFTSSQGELFF.

At least ten counts were recorded for this clonotype. V and J are TRBV7-9 and TRBJ2-5, with D possibly TRBD2 on 6 matching bases. The V end lost 2 bases, the J end lost 5 bases, and 12 bases lay between the germline ends. Germline assignment: CDR1 SEHNR and CDR2 FQNEAQ (reference sequence). The CDR3 sequence is 14 residues long. The CDR3 sequence: CASSLPGSGETQYF. DNA for the CDR3: TGTGCCAGCAGCTTACCCGGGAGTGGCGAGACCCAGTACTTC.

This clonotype was observed a handful of times. A read error may produce the germline difference seen at one junction end. The chain joins TRBV3-1 to TRBJ2-7; D possibly uses TRBD1 or TRBD2 (5 bases each). Germline assignment: CDR1 LGHDT and CDR2 YNNKEL (reference sequence). The CDR3 consists of 14 residues. The CDR3 coding sequence is TGTGCCAGCAGCCAACCGGGGCGCCCCTACGAACAGTACTTC. Translating gives CASSQPGRPYEQYF.

A few counts support this clonotype. The chain has TRBV5-1 and TRBJ2-5; a possible D gene is TRBD2 (6 bases). CDR1 SGHRS and CDR2 YFSETQ come from the germline V gene. The V and J ends lost 7 bases and 3 bases respectively, with 16 bases between them. The CDR3 covers 14 residues. CDR3 coding DNA: TGCGCCAGCCATTATTCCTCGGGGGAAGAGACCCAGTACTTC. Amino acids: CASHYSSGEETQYF.

This clonotype was recorded a few times. The chain joins TRBV7-2 to TRBJ2-3, with 10 nucleotides matching TRBD2. V dropped 2 bases and J dropped 7; count of bases not matched to a gene: 6. The CDR3 sequence is 15 residues long. Germline V gives CDR1 SGHTA, CDR2 FQGNSA. CDR3 loop: CASSLRSGGGNTQYF. The CDR3 DNA sequence: TGTGCCAGCAGCTTAAGGAGCGGGGGGGGCAATACGCAGTATTTT.